A single sample gave rise to the 8 T cell receptor beta chains below, sequenced in a study of patients and donors after allogeneic stem cell transplantation. MiXCR, applied by TCRdb to the RT-PCR reads, yields one record per CDR3 protein. The data contain about 410,000 distinct CDR3 sequences, roughly 17% of them seen just once; the ten biggest clones take up roughly 7.2%. The sequencing sample was made of blood, either unsorted or a sorted T cell fraction (not recorded which). These receptors came from a human donor who was either an allogeneic HSCT recipient or a stem cell or donor lymphocyte infusion donor (not recorded which). It is not recorded whose cells these are; they may come from a transplant donor.

This clonotype occurred a few times. This sequence joins TRBV20-1 and TRBJ2-2; 7 positions match TRBD1. This CDR3 spans 17 amino acids. Germline CDR1 and CDR2: DFQATT and SNEGSKA (reference sequence). The ends lost 3 bases at V and 1 base at J; junction bases unmatched: 11. CDR3 amino acids: CSARETGVKKNTGELFF. The CDR3 DNA is TGCAGTGCTAGGGAAACAGGGGTCAAAAAGAACACCGGGGAGCTGTTTTTT.

There are a few counts of this clonotype. This rearrangement joins TRBV2 to TRBJ2-5; a possible D gene is TRBD2 (6 bases). Germline CDR1 SNHLY, CDR2 FYNNEI. The germline V and J ends were trimmed by 4 bases and 5 bases, with 17 bases remaining between them. The CDR3 runs 15 residues. The CDR3 DNA follows: TGTGCCAGCAGTGCCCCAAGCTTCAGCGGGGAGACCCAGTACTTC. Translated: CASSAPSFSGETQYF. Based on the CDR3 plus reference TRBV2 and TRBJ2-5, the full variable domain is EPEVTQTPSHQVTQMGQEVILRCVPISNHLYFYWYRQILGQKVEFLVSFYNNEISEKSEIFDDQFSVERPDGSNFTLKIRSTKLEDSAMYFCASSAPSFSGETQYFGPGTRLLVL.

This clonotype was counted only a few times. The chain joins TRBV4-1 to TRBJ1-1; D not certain. CDR1 MGHRA and CDR2 YSYEKL come from the germline V gene. V was cut by 1 base and J by 1 base, with 10 bases left in between. The CDR3 runs to 15 residues. As DNA, the CDR3 is TGCGCCAGCAGCCAAGGTTGGGCCGAGAACACTGAAGCTTTCTTT. Its protein is CASSQGWAENTEAFF.

This chain links TRBV5-1 with TRBJ1-2, with 7 bases fitting TRBD1. This CDR3 has 16 amino acids. CDR1 and CDR2 (germline): SGHRS, YFSETQ. V lost 2 bases, J lost 5 bases, and 12 bases stayed unmatched. DNA of the CDR3: TGCGCCAGCAGCTTTGGGACAGAAGCTTCCCTGTATGGCTACACCTTC. The encoded protein is CASSFGTEASLYGYTF.

This chain links TRBV20-1 with TRBJ1-1; 7 nucleotides line up with TRBD1. The V gene end was trimmed by 6 bases and the J gene end by 0 bases; junction bases not matched to a gene: 7. CDR1 is DFQATT, CDR2 SNEGSKA, per germline (reference sequence). The CDR3 is made up of 14 amino acids. The CDR3 DNA reads TGCAGTGCAAAGAAGGGGACAGTGAACACTGAAGCTTTCTTT. This gives the protein CSAKKGTVNTEAFF.

This clonotype showed up just a few times. CDR3 coding DNA: TGCAGTGCTAGGGCCACTAGCGGGGTGAATGAGCAGTTCTTC. This sequence encodes CSARATSGVNEQFF. The chain is built from TRBV20-1 and TRBJ2-1, with TRBD2 identical over 10 bases. CDR3 size: 14 residues. The J segment lost 7 bases and the V segment lost 3 bases, leaving 6 bases of the junction unmatched. In germline, CDR1 is DFQATT, CDR2 SNEGSKA (reference sequence).

This sequence joins TRBV11-3 and TRBJ2-7; tentative D call: TRBD2 (5 bases). CDR3 length equals 15 residues. V lost 3 bases and J lost 4, with 16 bases in between. Germline lookup yields CDR1 SGHNT and CDR2 YENEEA. The CDR3 region is CASSFFAERIYEQYF. The CDR3 bases are TGTGCCAGCAGCTTTTTTGCGGAGCGGATATACGAGCAGTACTTC.

CDR3 sequence: CASSFSRGRNTEAFF. CDR3 nucleotides: TGTGCCAGCAGTTTTTCAAGGGGTAGGAACACTGAAGCTTTCTTT. The V call is TRBV12-3 or TRBV12-4, the J call TRBJ1-1, with D perhaps TRBD1 (5 bases). V lost 3 bases to trimming and J lost 1 base, with 12 bases between them. The CDR3 runs to 15 residues.